The 27 T cell receptor beta chains below all came from one sample that was sequenced in a study of blood T cell repertoires in COVID-19. Here immunoSEQ multiplex PCR was the method, and the copy in TCRdb shows in-frame clones only, minus some. The sample carries some 490,000 clones, 88% recorded once. The sample comprised PBMCs or T cells enriched from blood (not recorded which). These receptors were taken from a woman aged 55-70 years who had recovered from COVID-19.

This chain uses TRBV5-1 with TRBJ1-6; TRBD1 might be the D (5 bases). Germline V gene sequence: CDR1 SGHRS, CDR2 YFSETQ. CDR3 size: 16 residues. The V end lost 0 bases, the J end lost 8 bases, and 15 bases lay between the germline ends. CDR3 residues: CASSLVADPQDSPLHF. The CDR3 DNA reads as TGCGCCAGCAGCTTGGTGGCAGACCCACAGGATTCACCCCTCCACTTT.

A word on this clone: Other DNA sequences in this specimen translate into the identical CDR3. This sequence joins TRBV5-1 and TRBJ2-6; the D gene is possibly TRBD1 (6 bases). Germline loops: CDR1 SGHRS, CDR2 YFSETQ. V was trimmed by 0 bases and J by 4 bases, leaving 8 bases between them. This CDR3 has 15 amino acids. This CDR3 is CASSLGGPGANVLTF. CDR3 nucleotides: TGCGCCAGCAGCTTGGGGGGGCCGGGGGCCAACGTCCTGACTTTC. The whole variable domain, remainder taken from reference TRBV5-1 and TRBJ2-6, is KAGVTQTPRYLIKTRGQQVTLSCSPISGHRSVSWYQQTPGQGLQFLFEYFSETQRNKGNFPGRFSGRQFSNSRSEMNVSTLELGDSALYLCASSLGGPGANVLTFGAGSRLTVL.

This clone appeared a single time. V and J are TRBV5-1 and TRBJ2-7, with TRBD2 matching 8 bases. V lost 0 bases to trimming and J lost 6 bases; unmatched junction nucleotides: 5. Germline V CDR1 and CDR2: SGHRS, YFSETQ. This CDR3 has 14 residues. The CDR3 DNA sequence: TGCGCCAGCAGCTTGGTGGGTAGCGGGGCCGAGCAGTACTTC. Translation gives CASSLVGSGAEQYF.

This chain links TRBV7-2 with TRBJ2-5; 9 bases align to TRBD2. The CDR3 is 15 residues long. Germline V CDR1 and CDR2: SGHTA, FQGNSA. With V trimmed by 7 bases and J by 7 bases, 13 bases remained unmatched. The CDR3 protein is CASTNRLAVSGTQYF. The CDR3 DNA follows: TGTGCCAGCACCAATAGACTAGCGGTGTCCGGGACCCAGTACTTC.

The chain has TRBV9 and TRBJ2-6, with TRBD2 matching over 11 bases. Germline CDR1 and CDR2: SGDLS and YYNGEE. This CDR3 has 17 amino acids. Trimming cost V 4 bases and J 4 bases; bases outside gene matches: 7. The CDR3, as DNA: TGTGCCAGCAGCCTTAGCGGGGGGGCGGAAGGGGCCAACGTCCTGACTTTC. Its translation: CASSLSGGAEGANVLTF.

DNA for the CDR3: TGTGCTAGTGTCCCCCCCTCCGAGGATACGCAGTATTTT. It specifies CASVPPSEDTQYF. V and J are TRBV12-5 and TRBJ2-3; the D is unclear. The V and J ends lost 7 bases and 6 bases respectively, with 14 bases between them. CDR1 is LGHNT and CDR2 is FRNRAP in the germline V gene. This CDR3 spans 13 amino acids.

J is TRBJ1-1 and V is TRBV10-3, with D perhaps TRBD1 (6 bases). V lost 6 bases, J lost 5 bases, and 7 bases lay in between. CDR1 and CDR2 from the germline V gene are ENHRY and SYGVKD. The CDR3 runs 11 residues. The CDR3 region is CAISQGTEAFF. CDR3 DNA sequence: TGTGCCATCAGCCAGGGGACTGAAGCTTTCTTT.

V is TRBV5-4 and J is TRBJ2-1; 9 nucleotides line up with TRBD2. The CDR3 length is 17 residues. Germline values: CDR1 SGHNT, CDR2 YYREEE (reference sequence). J gave up 0 bases and V 0 bases, and 4 bases lay outside the gene matches. CDR3 nucleotide sequence: TGTGCCAGCAGCTTGGGGATTAGCGGGGGCTCCTACAATGAGCAGTTCTTC. Its protein is CASSLGISGGSYNEQFF.

CDR3 protein: CASSQGLRTDTQYF. Here the CDR3 DNA reads TGCGCCAGCAGCCAGGGACTTCGCACAGATACGCAGTATTTT. The chain is built from TRBV10-1 and TRBJ2-3; D possibly corresponds to TRBD2 (6 bases). Germline V gene data show CDR1 as WNHNN and CDR2 as SYGVQD (reference sequence). This CDR3 contains 14 residues. Trimming stripped 6 bases from V and 1 base from J, with 11 bases between.

This chain's CDR3 is CASLGVARGYTF. CDR3 coding DNA: TGCGCCAGTTTAGGAGTCGCGCGGGGCTACACCTTC. The J gene is TRBJ1-2, the V gene TRBV10-2; D call uncertain. The CDR3 loop spans 12 amino acids. CDR1 is WSHSY, CDR2 SAAADI, per germline. Trimming took 9 bases from V and 8 from J, leaving 16 bases between them.

This clone turned up a few times. The chain employs TRBV12-5 and TRBJ1-3; a weak D match, TRBD1 (5 bases). Looked up from germline, CDR1 is LGHNT and CDR2 is FRNRAP. V lost 4 bases and J 3 bases, leaving 19 bases between the germline ends. This CDR3 is 17 amino acids long. CDR3 nucleotide sequence: TGTGCTAGTGGTTCGACCCGGGGGGGGGATGATGGAAACACCATATATTTT. It is translated as CASGSTRGGDDGNTIYF.

The chain has TRBV10-2 and TRBJ2-1, with a weak D call TRBD1 (6 bases). V lost 3 bases and J 6 bases, leaving 18 bases between the germline ends. CDR3 length equals 16 residues. Germline V gene sequence: CDR1 WSHSY, CDR2 SAAADI. CDR3 DNA sequence: TGCGCCAGCAGTGAAGGGCGGACAGACCTAGGCAATGAGCAGTTCTTC. As protein: CASSEGRTDLGNEQFF.

This clone came up once. This sequence joins TRBV30 and TRBJ1-1; weak D call: TRBD1 (5 bases). Trimming took 5 bases from V and 1 from J, leaving 11 bases between them. Germline V gene data show CDR1 as GTSNPN and CDR2 as SVGIG (reference sequence). This CDR3 region has 13 residues. The CDR3 protein is CAWGEGWNTEAFF. The CDR3 nucleotides are TGTGCCTGGGGTGAGGGGTGGAACACTGAAGCTTTCTTT. The full variable domain, completed using reference TRBV30 and TRBJ1-1, is SQTIHQWPATLVQPVGSPLSLECTVEGTSNPNLYWYRQAAGRGLQLLFYSVGIGQISSEVPQNLSASRPQDRQFILSSKKLLLSDSGFYLCAWGEGWNTEAFFGQGTRLTVV.

This rearrangement joins TRBV3-1 (or the pseudogene TRBV3-2) to TRBJ2-1, with D possibly matching TRBD2 (6 bases). CDR1 is LGHDT, CDR2 YNNKEL, per germline (reference sequence). The CDR3 is 14 residues long. The V gene lost 3 bases and the J gene lost 2 bases, with 8 bases spanning the gap. In nucleotides, the CDR3 is TGTGCCAGCAGCCAGGGACTGACCTACAATGAGCAGTTCTTC. This translates into CASSQGLTYNEQFF.

The rearrangement uses TRBV5-1 and TRBJ1-4; 7 bases are a match to TRBD1. Unmatched junction bases numbered 5, after V lost 4 bases and J lost 5 bases. This CDR3 comprises 14 residues. The V gene's germline CDR1 is SGHRS and CDR2 YFSETQ. CDR3 loop: CASSDGTANEKLFF. CDR3 in DNA: TGCGCCAGCAGCGACGGGACAGCGAATGAAAAACTGTTTTTT. Combining the CDR3 with reference TRBV5-1 and TRBJ1-4 gives the whole variable domain KAGVTQTPRYLIKTRGQQVTLSCSPISGHRSVSWYQQTPGQGLQFLFEYFSETQRNKGNFPGRFSGRQFSNSRSEMNVSTLELGDSALYLCASSDGTANEKLFFGSGTQLSVL.

This clone was seen only once. The chain has TRBV7-4 and TRBJ1-1, with D perhaps matching TRBD1 (5 bases). CDR1 SGHVT and CDR2 SQSDAQ come from the germline V gene. Trimming shortened V by 3 bases and J by 3 bases, and 14 bases separated the two germline ends. There are 15 residues in the CDR3. The CDR3 sequence is CASSFATAHYTEAFF. CDR3 DNA sequence: TGTGCCAGCAGCTTTGCGACAGCCCATTACACTGAAGCTTTCTTT.

V gene TRBV6-1 combines with J gene TRBJ1-2, with a possible D match to TRBD1 (6 bases). There are 13 residues in the CDR3. V shed 1 base and J shed 8 bases, with 11 bases lying between them. Germline assignment: CDR1 MNHNS and CDR2 SASEGT. The chain's CDR3 is CASSEGGGRGYTF. DNA of the CDR3: TGTGCCAGCAGTGAAGGAGGGGGTAGAGGCTACACCTTC.

The genes are TRBV4-1 and TRBJ1-4; D perhaps matches TRBD1 (5 bases). Trimming shortened V by 3 bases and J by 7 bases, and 12 bases separated the two germline ends. Germline assignment: CDR1 MGHRA and CDR2 YSYEKL. The CDR3 consists of 14 residues. DNA of the CDR3: TGCGCCAGCAGCCAGGGGCACGGTATTGAAAAACTGTTTTTT. This sequence encodes CASSQGHGIEKLFF.

The chain recombines TRBV2 with TRBJ1-6; possible D gene TRBD1, 5 bases. CDR1 and CDR2 (germline): SNHLY, FYNNEI. Trimming took off 6 bases at V and 2 bases at J, with 11 bases between the two ends. The length of the CDR3 is 15 residues. In nucleotides, the CDR3 is TGTGCCAGCAGACCTGAACAGGCCTATAATTCACCCCTCCACTTT. Protein product: CASRPEQAYNSPLHF.

The chain couples TRBV11-2 to TRBJ2-5; TRBD2 is a possible D gene (5 bases). Trimming shortened V by 2 bases and J by 2 bases, and 9 bases separated the two germline ends. The CDR3 is 14 residues long. Germline loops: CDR1 SGHAT, CDR2 FQNNGV. The CDR3 protein is CASSLQDLQETQYF. For the CDR3, the DNA is TGTGCCAGCAGCTTACAGGACTTGCAAGAGACCCAGTACTTC. Together with reference TRBV11-2 and TRBJ2-5, the CDR3 gives the full variable domain: EAGVAQSPRYKIIEKRQSVAFWCNPISGHATLYWYQQILGQGPKLLIQFQNNGVVDDSQLPKDRFSAERLKGVDSTLKIQPAKLEDSAVYLCASSLQDLQETQYFGPGTRLLVL.

This chain uses TRBV6-2 or TRBV6-3 with TRBJ2-7; D is possibly TRBD2 (6 bases). Deletions cut 5 bases from V and 3 bases from J, with 20 bases between. Looked up from germline, CDR1 is MNHEY and CDR2 is SVGEGT. This CDR3 has 16 residues. The CDR3 DNA reads as TGTGCCAGCAGTAACCACGGGTCCACCGGGGGCTACGAGCAGTACGTC. Translation gives CASSNHGSTGGYEQYV.

The CDR3, as DNA: TGTGCCAGCAGCGACAGAGCCACAGATACGCAGTATTTT. Residues: CASSDRATDTQYF. This chain connects TRBV6-5 to TRBJ2-3, with a tentative D call TRBD1 (5 bases). V lost 6 bases and J lost 2, with 9 bases in between. The CDR3 consists of 13 residues. Germline CDR1 MNHEY, CDR2 SVGAGI.

This chain connects TRBV27 to TRBJ2-7; the match to TRBD1 covers 8 bases. Losses at the gene ends were 6 bases for V and 4 bases for J; bases not matched to a gene: 5. Germline assignment: CDR1 MNHEY and CDR2 SMNVEV (reference sequence). The CDR3 has 13 residues. CDR3 residues: CASRRTGSYEQYF. CDR3 coding DNA: TGTGCCAGCAGACGGACAGGGTCGTACGAGCAGTACTTC.

Details on this clone: Within the sample, other DNA sequences also encode this same CDR3. The genes are TRBV6-5 and TRBJ1-5; D is undetermined. Germline V gene data show CDR1 as MNHEY and CDR2 as SVGAGI. The CDR3 runs to 15 residues. Deletions cut 0 bases from V and 1 base from J, with 7 bases between. CDR3 in amino acids: CASSYSRGSNQPQHF. The DNA for the CDR3 is TGTGCCAGCAGTTACTCCCGAGGAAGCAATCAGCCCCAGCATTTT.

The chain recombines TRBV2 with TRBJ1-6, with TRBD1 matching over 8 bases. The CDR3 has 14 residues. Per germline, CDR1 SNHLY and CDR2 FYNNEI. The junction had 14 bases not matched to a gene; V was cut back by 6 bases and J by 16 bases. CDR3 nucleotides: TGTGCCAGCAGGGACAGGGTCGTAAATCCGAGGCTCCACTTT. This encodes CASRDRVVNPRLHF. Drawing the rest from reference TRBV2 and TRBJ1-6, the complete variable domain is EPEVTQTPSHQVTQMGQEVILRCVPISNHLYFYWYRQILGQKVEFLVSFYNNEISEKSEIFDDQFSVERPDGSNFTLKIRSTKLEDSAMYFCASRDRVVNPRLHFGNGTRLTVT.

The chain uses TRBV2 and TRBJ1-6, with 10 bases that match TRBD1. The V gene's germline CDR1 is SNHLY and CDR2 FYNNEI. V was clipped by 4 bases and J by 6 bases; unmatched bases: 0. This CDR3 has 14 amino acids. CDR3 DNA: TGTGCCAGCAGTGGGACAGGGGGTAATTCACCCCTCCACTTT. It specifies CASSGTGGNSPLHF.

This chain joins TRBV2 and TRBJ1-1; 12 bases match TRBD1. This CDR3 region has 13 residues. V shed 6 bases, J shed 8 bases, and the junction held 4 bases outside the gene matches. Per the germline V gene, CDR1 is SNHLY and CDR2 is FYNNEI. CDR3 amino acids: CASRGQGAIEAFF. The DNA of the CDR3 is TGTGCCAGCAGGGGACAGGGGGCAATAGAAGCTTTCTTT.